The 25 T cell receptor beta chains listed next were all sequenced from one sample in a study of identical twins. Each CDR3 protein is one row after TCRdb ran MiXCR on the 5' RACE reads. The top ten hold 1.5% to 2% of the sample, which has 700,000 to 950,000 distinct CDR3 sequences, about 12% seen once. A further study also used this sample, focusing on yellow fever vaccine responses in identical twins.

Material: PBMCs. The receptors derive from a woman between 18 and 29 years old in good health.

CDR3 region: CASSLRWTSGTQETQYF. The CDR3 coding sequence is TGTGCCAGCAGTTTACGATGGACTAGCGGAACACAAGAGACCCAGTACTTC. V gene TRBV27 combines with J gene TRBJ2-5; 10 bases line up with TRBD2. Per the germline V gene, CDR1 is MNHEY and CDR2 is SMNVEV (reference sequence). After removal of 2 bases from V and 2 bases from J, the junction contained 8 bases not matched to a gene. CDR3 size: 17 residues.

This clonotype was seen at least ten times. The rearrangement links TRBV12-3 or TRBV12-4 to TRBJ1-2; TRBD1 aligns across 7 bases. The junction had 5 bases not matched to a gene; V was cut back by 3 bases and J by 7 bases. This CDR3 has 13 residues. CDR3 loop: CASSFDRDSGYTF. The CDR3 nucleotides read TGTGCCAGCAGTTTCGACAGGGACAGTGGCTACACCTTC.

In this sample, this clonotype turned up a few times. Mismatch with germline at one junction end may stem from a read error. The chain carries TRBV6-1 and TRBJ2-6; tentatively, D is TRBD1 (5 bases). Germline lookup yields CDR1 MNHNS and CDR2 SASEGT. The CDR3 runs to 17 residues. DNA of the CDR3: TGTGCCAGCAGTGCCCCCGACCGTCGCTCTGGGGCCAACGTCCTGATTTTC. Translating gives CASSAPDRRSGANVLIF.

The chain uses TRBV12-3 or TRBV12-4 and TRBJ2-1; no definite D call. CDR3 length equals 15 residues. The ends were cut back, 8 bases at V and 3 bases at J, with 17 bases in the middle. The CDR3 region has the DNA TGTGCCAGCGGCCCCGAGACGGGTATCTACAATGAGCAGTTCTTC. This codes for CASGPETGIYNEQFF.

In its sample, this clonotype was seen once. The junction differs from germline at one of its ends, possibly a read error. The V and J genes are TRBV20-1 and TRBJ2-5, with unresolved D. From germline, CDR1 is DFQATT and CDR2 SNEGSKA (reference sequence). The CDR3 has 13 residues. The CDR3 coding sequence is TGCGGTGCTAGAGTGGGTGGGCGGGAGACCCAGTACTTC. It specifies CGARVGGRETQYF.

The J gene is TRBJ1-1, the V gene TRBV9; no reliable D call. CDR3 size: 14 residues. V gave up 3 bases and J gave up 0 bases, with 9 bases separating them. From germline, CDR1 is SGDLS and CDR2 YYNGEE. The CDR3 DNA reads TGTGCCAGCAGCGCGACGGTTCTGAACACTGAAGCTTTCTTT. Amino acid sequence: CASSATVLNTEAFF.

V usage is TRBV29-1 and J usage is TRBJ2-3; D gene ambiguous. Germline V gives CDR1 SQVTM, CDR2 ANQGSEA. The CDR3 loop spans 11 amino acids. Trimming pared 3 bases from V and 6 bases from J, leaving 7 bases between. The CDR3 reads CSVDSGDTQYF. Written as DNA, the CDR3 is TGCAGCGTTGATTCCGGGGATACGCAGTATTTT.

This clonotype was observed at least ten times. The chain is built from TRBV4-1 and TRBJ1-3; D is unclear. This CDR3 is built from 16 residues. CDR1 is MGHRA and CDR2 is YSYEKL in the germline V gene. The V end was cut by 0 bases, the J end by 3 bases, with 12 bases between. CDR3 protein: CASSQDFLGRGNTIYF. CDR3 in DNA: TGCGCCAGCAGCCAAGATTTCTTAGGACGTGGAAACACCATATATTTT.

V is TRBV28 and J is TRBJ1-5; weak D call: TRBD1 (5 bases). This CDR3 is built from 14 residues. Trimming cost V 7 bases and J 0 bases, with 10 bases left between them. Germline V CDR1 and CDR2: MDHEN, SYDVKM. CDR3 amino acids: CASTRDYSNQPQHF. CDR3 nucleotides: TGTGCCAGCACACGGGACTATAGCAATCAGCCCCAGCATTTT.

This chain joins TRBV7-3 and TRBJ1-2; maybe TRBD1 (6 bases). V lost 0 bases to trimming and J lost 8 bases, with 16 bases between them. CDR1 is SGHTA, CDR2 FQGTGA, per germline. The CDR3 totals 15 residues. The CDR3 region is CASSLTLTGMGGYTF. CDR3 in DNA: TGTGCCAGCAGCTTAACGCTTACAGGGATGGGCGGCTACACCTTC.

The rearrangement uses TRBV9 and TRBJ2-5, with 9 nucleotides matching TRBD2. The germline gives CDR1 SGDLS, CDR2 YYNGEE. J was trimmed by 7 bases and V by 0 bases; bases with no gene match: 16. This CDR3 is built from 18 residues. The CDR3 DNA is TGTGCCAGCAGCGTAGGGAGGGACAGCGGGAGGAGGCCCGGGACCCAGTACTTC. It specifies CASSVGRDSGRRPGTQYF.

Many counts were recorded for this clonotype. This chain connects TRBV28 to TRBJ2-3, with D possibly being TRBD1 or TRBD2 (5 bases each). Germline V CDR1 and CDR2: MDHEN, SYDVKM. The V end lost 6 bases, the J end lost 1 base, and 8 bases lay between the germline ends. This CDR3 region has 13 residues. As DNA, the CDR3 is TGTGCCAGCAGACGGGACGGCACAGATACGCAGTATTTT. Amino acids: CASRRDGTDTQYF.

There are many counts of this clonotype. The chain couples TRBV24-1 to TRBJ1-5; possible D gene TRBD1, 5 bases. Trimming shortened V by 5 bases and J by 2 bases, and 6 bases separated the two germline ends. The CDR3 contains 13 residues. Germline CDR1 and CDR2: KGHDR and SFDVKD. The CDR3 protein is CATSVGGNQPQHF. The CDR3 DNA reads TGTGCCACCAGTGTGGGGGGCAATCAGCCCCAGCATTTT.

This clonotype has a count of ten or more. This chain links TRBV12-3 or TRBV12-4 with TRBJ2-5, with D perhaps TRBD2 (5 bases). CDR3 length equals 14 residues. V was trimmed by 7 bases and J by 3 bases, leaving 15 bases between them. As DNA, the CDR3 is TGTGCCAGCATGCGAGGGAGCTATAAAGAGACCCAGTACTTC. Its protein is CASMRGSYKETQYF.

This clonotype was seen more than once but under ten times. J is TRBJ2-3 and V is TRBV7-9, with D unclear. Germline V gene data show CDR1 as SEHNR and CDR2 as FQNEAQ (reference sequence). The V end was cut by 0 bases, the J end by 2 bases, with 9 bases between. CDR3 length equals 15 residues. The CDR3 DNA reads TGTGCCAGCAGCTTAGCGGCGCTAACCACAGATACGCAGTATTTT. Translated, it gives CASSLAALTTDTQYF.

This clonotype was seen ten or more times. This chain connects TRBV29-1 to TRBJ2-2; TRBD1 aligns across 8 bases. The CDR3 is 14 residues long. Looked up from germline, CDR1 is SQVTM and CDR2 is ANQGSEA. Unmatched junction bases numbered 5, after V lost 7 bases and J lost 1 base. CDR3: CSALTGVNTGELFF. CDR3 coding DNA: TGCAGCGCGCTGACAGGGGTGAACACCGGGGAGCTGTTTTTT.

This clonotype has a handful of counts. This rearrangement joins TRBV12-3 or TRBV12-4 to TRBJ1-6, with D possibly TRBD1 on 6 matching bases. This CDR3 has 14 amino acids. V lost 5 bases and J 10 bases, leaving 15 bases between the germline ends. CDR3 DNA sequence: TGTGCCAGCAGTCCTAGGGGGGGCGAATCACCCCTCCACTTT. Residues: CASSPRGGESPLHF.

This clonotype showed up just a few times. V and J are TRBV12-3 or TRBV12-4 and TRBJ1-1; D is uncertain. With 6 bases removed from V and 4 bases from J, the gap between germline ends came to 9 bases. The length of the CDR3 is 12 residues. DNA for the CDR3: TGTGCCAGCAGCGCGAAGGCCACTGAAGCTTTCTTT. Translating gives CASSAKATEAFF.

This clonotype occurred a few times. The chain carries TRBV7-8 and TRBJ2-5, with D perhaps assigned TRBD1 or TRBD2 (5 bases each). The CDR3 extends over 14 amino acids. The V gene lost 3 bases and the J gene lost 5 bases, with 13 bases spanning the gap. Germline CDR1 is SGHVS and CDR2 is FQNEAQ. CDR3 nucleotide sequence: TGTGCCAGCAGCTTTGGGACGGTACAGGAGACCCAGTACTTC. It encodes CASSFGTVQETQYF. Full variable domain (missing parts from reference TRBV7-8 and TRBJ2-5): GAGVSQSPRYKVAKRGQDVALRCDPISGHVSLFWYQQALGQGPEFLTYFQNEAQLDKSGLPSDRFFAERPEGSVSTLKIQRTQQEDSAVYLCASSFGTVQETQYFGPGTRLLVL.

This clonotype was detected a few times. The J gene is TRBJ2-7, the V gene TRBV20-1, with 14 bases matching TRBD2. After removal of 7 bases from V and 4 bases from J, the junction contained 6 bases not matched to a gene. This CDR3 has 14 residues. Germline values: CDR1 DFQATT, CDR2 SNEGSKA (reference sequence). DNA of the CDR3: TGCAGTGGGACTAGCGGGGGGACCTCGTACGAGCAGTACGTC. This codes for CSGTSGGTSYEQYV.

The genes are TRBV12-3 or TRBV12-4 and TRBJ1-3; D is ambiguous. V was clipped by 3 bases and J by 9 bases, with 12 bases between them. The CDR3 covers 13 residues. DNA of the CDR3: TGTGCCAGCAGTTTGAGGCAGGTCGCCACCATATATTTT. Protein: CASSLRQVATIYF.

The chain combines TRBV6-5 with TRBJ1-1; D not certain. V dropped 0 bases and J dropped 1 base, with 9 bases sitting between them. There are 15 residues in the CDR3. Per germline, CDR1 MNHEY and CDR2 SVGAGI. The CDR3 DNA follows: TGTGCCAGCAGTTACTCGTACGGGTCGAACACTGAAGCTTTCTTT. It codes for CASSYSYGSNTEAFF.

V and J are TRBV25-1 and TRBJ2-1; D not resolved. The germline CDR1 and CDR2 sequences are MGHDK and SYGVNS. The CDR3 contains 15 residues. Trimming took off 2 bases at V and 0 bases at J, with 8 bases between the two ends. CDR3 sequence: CASSEGAASYNEQFF. The CDR3 DNA is TGTGCCAGCAGTGAAGGAGCAGCCTCCTACAATGAGCAGTTCTTC.

There are a few counts of this clonotype. The CDR3 reads CASSVAGTGTDTQYF. The CDR3 nucleotides are TGTGCCAGCAGCGTAGCGGGAACCGGCACAGATACGCAGTATTTT. The chain joins TRBV12-3 or TRBV12-4 to TRBJ2-3; 8 nucleotides line up with TRBD2. Trimming took 6 bases from V and 1 from J; bases not matched to a gene: 6. This CDR3 has 15 residues.

This clonotype was recorded at least ten times. CDR3 sequence (DNA): TGCGCCAGCAGCACCGGTGGCGATGAGCAGTTCTTC. Translation: CASSTGGDEQFF. The gene calls are TRBV5-1 and TRBJ2-1; D is unclear. V was trimmed by 4 bases and J by 8 bases, leaving 10 bases between them. CDR1 SGHRS and CDR2 YFSETQ come from the germline V gene. The length of the CDR3 is 12 residues.